The TCR beta chain under discussion was sequenced for a study of blood T cells in healthy people across ages (dated by TCRdb to the mid-2010s). About the full investigation: Template switching captured roughly one uniquely barcoded TCR beta cDNA molecule per two T cells in model experiments. To avoid experimental bias, donors of different ages were randomly spread across the sequencing lanes. The donors were divided into four age groups: young (average approximately 17 years), middle-aged (approximately 39), aged (approximately 59) and long-lived (about 84). Age-related changes in TCR beta repertoire diversity were measured in the study by deep sequencing normalized with unique cDNA molecular identifiers. Using the same blood draw, the study looked at two additional independent replicas of 1 million unique cDNA reads for two donors, one aged 18 to 29 and the other aged 80 or older. Overall results and qualifications from the work: As age increased, observed TCR beta diversity per million T cells dropped in a roughly linear way, and a significant reduction was already evident by age 40. Bulk unsorted PBMC profiling prevented conclusive comparison of naive and antigen-experienced compartments. Estimates of total diversity based on one million sequenced T cells were regarded as lower bounds and as underestimates. There was a strong correlation between observed TCR beta diversity and the percentage of naive T cells measured by flow cytometry. Compared with the aged group, the long-lived group had more naive CD4+ T cells, fewer expanded clones and increased TCR diversity, suggesting age selection. Because the CMV infection status of the donors was unknown, age-related changes in expanded clonotypes may potentially have been confounded.

The library came from 5' RACE. The second PCR ran for roughly 7 to 12 cycles and used a J-beta primer mix along with a sample-barcoded 5' primer. A unique molecular identifier was introduced onto each TCR beta cDNA molecule by a template-switch 5' adaptor carrying 12 random nucleotides. At least 3 million CDR3-containing paired-end reads were obtained from each sample. All of the RNA was converted into first-strand cDNA using the Mint cDNA synthesis kit, with a TRBC-specific oligonucleotide serving as the primer. Following uracil-DNA glycosylase treatment, a first 18-cycle PCR with universal primers M1SS and BC2_uni_R was performed on all cDNA. As for the original processing: For normalization, 1 million high-quality reads were randomly selected from each sample, with every read carrying a distinct molecular identifier. Instead of being binned into consensus sequences, reads that shared molecular identifiers were thrown out. MiTCR, run with a Q25 quality threshold and the strictest error-elimination algorithm, handled CDR3 identification, clonotype clustering and error correction. A nonparametric unseen species model using Euler transformation provided a lower-bound estimate of total TCR beta diversity. The public reads were reanalyzed by TCRdb: fastp trimming at Q25, MiXCR alignment, in-frame beta chains only. Each CDR3 protein appears once, grouped with its most common genes and DNA. None of the V and J calls come from the authors' own analysis; TCRdb made them. The sample includes 1,800,000 or so distinct CDR3 sequences, with about two fifths observed a single time. The ten largest clones add up to 23% of the sample.

The CDR3 runs 13 amino acids, cysteine and phenylalanine included. Left in the record is the CDR3 DNA by itself, 39 bases read in frame from the first base. Trimming accounts for 2 bases at V and 6 bases at J, while the number of junction bases matched to no gene is 2. The germline V gene sets CDR1 to SGDLS and CDR2 to YYNGEE. Concerning this clonotype itself: Its antigen remains undetermined. No much larger clonotype is one base removed from it; base qualities were not supplied.

The donors were 40 or so Caucasian individuals from Russia, aged roughly 6 to 90 years, who were systemically healthy. Roughly 10 milliliters of peripheral blood were drawn from each donor into EDTA-treated Vacutainer tubes. Ficoll-Paque density-gradient centrifugation was used to isolate PBMCs, with at least 6 million per sample. Trizol reagent was used to extract total RNA from PBMCs, with at least 5 micrograms per sample. Naive CD45RAhigh/CD27high T cell percentages were measured by flow cytometry on a PBMC aliquot from every donor. The sequenced sample consisted of blood. The chain links TRBV9 with TRBJ2-1; TRBD2 matches 7 bases in the middle. This TCR came from a human donor in good health. The sequenced DNA: TGTGCCAGCAGCGTGGCTAGCGGCAATGAGCAGTTCTTC. It specifies CASSVASGNEQFF.